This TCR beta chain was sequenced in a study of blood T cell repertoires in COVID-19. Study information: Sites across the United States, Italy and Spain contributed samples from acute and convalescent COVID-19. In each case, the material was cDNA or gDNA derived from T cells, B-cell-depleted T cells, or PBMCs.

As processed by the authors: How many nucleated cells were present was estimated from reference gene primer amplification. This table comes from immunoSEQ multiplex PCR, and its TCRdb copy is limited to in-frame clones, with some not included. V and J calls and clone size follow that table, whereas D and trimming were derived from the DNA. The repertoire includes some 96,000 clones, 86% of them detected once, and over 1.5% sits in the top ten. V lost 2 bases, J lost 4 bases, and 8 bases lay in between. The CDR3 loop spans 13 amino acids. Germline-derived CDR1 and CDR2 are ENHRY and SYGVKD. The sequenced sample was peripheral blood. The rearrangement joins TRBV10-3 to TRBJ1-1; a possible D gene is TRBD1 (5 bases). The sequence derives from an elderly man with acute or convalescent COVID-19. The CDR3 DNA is TGTGCCATCAGTGAGAGGGGTGGCACTGAAGCTTTCTTT. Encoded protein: CAISERGGTEAFF.